Here is one T cell receptor (beta chain) with its context. This sample was taken from a study of blood T cell repertoires in COVID-19. Methods used by the authors: How many nucleated cells were present was estimated from reference gene primer amplification. Generated by immunoSEQ multiplex PCR, the TCRdb table keeps only in-frame clones and is missing some. V and J calls and clone size are copied from that table; D and trimming were computed from the DNA. The sample shows about 220,000 clones, around 81% of them seen only once. V trimming: 4 bases; J trimming: 2 bases; junction bases outside the gene matches: 7. The CDR3 length is 16 residues. Germline V lookup: CDR1 LGHNA, CDR2 YNFKEQ.

This sequence originates from a human donor in a cohort sampled during active COVID-19. This chain joins TRBV4-2 and TRBJ2-1; 8 nucleotides align to TRBD2. The sample taken for sequencing was peripheral blood. The CDR3 protein is CASSLSGTRAYNEQFF. The DNA for the CDR3 is TGTGCCAGCAGCCTATCCGGGACTAGGGCCTACAATGAGCAGTTCTTC.